This passage covers 5 T cell receptor beta chains from one sample sequenced in a study of T cell changes during pregnancy in multiple sclerosis. The table came from immunoSEQ multiplex PCR; TCRdb's copy has only in-frame clones and leaves some out. The sample holds over 60,000 clones, around 91% seen once. Here the sequenced sample was peripheral blood, taken in the third trimester of pregnancy. These receptors all come from a female donor in good health, enrolled as a control in a pregnancy study.

The V and J genes are TRBV7-8 and TRBJ2-5, with D unclear. The V and J ends lost 3 bases and 1 base respectively, with 6 bases between them. The CDR3 is 13 amino acids. Germline V gene lookup returns CDR1 SGHVS and CDR2 FQNEAQ. CDR3 sequence reads: CASSFSRQETQYF. Written as DNA, the CDR3 is TGTGCCAGCAGCTTCAGTCGCCAAGAGACCCAGTACTTC. Complete variable domain (other parts from reference TRBV7-8 and TRBJ2-5): GAGVSQSPRYKVAKRGQDVALRCDPISGHVSLFWYQQALGQGPEFLTYFQNEAQLDKSGLPSDRFFAERPEGSVSTLKIQRTQQEDSAVYLCASSFSRQETQYFGPGTRLLVL.

CDR3 nucleotides: TGTGCCAGCAGCTTAGATCGCGAGAGCGGAAGCTCCTACAATGAGCAGTTCTTC. It translates to CASSLDRESGSSYNEQFF. The chain couples TRBV11-3 to TRBJ2-1; TRBD2 is a possible D gene (5 bases). CDR1 is SGHNT and CDR2 is YENEEA in the germline V gene. This CDR3 is built from 18 residues. V was trimmed by 0 bases and J by 0 bases, leaving 15 bases between them.

This clone was detected many times. The rearrangement uses TRBV2 and TRBJ2-5; 10 bases match TRBD1. The V and J ends lost 6 bases and 5 bases, in that order; junction bases with no gene match: 0. The CDR3 length is 12 residues. Germline lookup yields CDR1 SNHLY and CDR2 FYNNEI. For the CDR3, the DNA is TGTGCCAGCAGGGGACAGGGGGAGACCCAGTACTTC. It codes for CASRGQGETQYF. Full variable domain (rest looked up from reference TRBV2 and TRBJ2-5): EPEVTQTPSHQVTQMGQEVILRCVPISNHLYFYWYRQILGQKVEFLVSFYNNEISEKSEIFDDQFSVERPDGSNFTLKIRSTKLEDSAMYFCASRGQGETQYFGPGTRLLVL.

The chain recombines TRBV28 with TRBJ1-4; no definite D call. CDR1 MDHEN and CDR2 SYDVKM come from the germline V gene. V was pared by 5 bases and J by 8 bases, with 6 bases between. There are 11 residues in the CDR3. In nucleotides, the CDR3 is TGTGCCAGCAGTAGCGGCGAAAAACTGTTTTTT. This encodes CASSSGEKLFF.

The V gene is TRBV5-5, the J gene TRBJ2-7; D unresolved. Germline CDR1 reads SGHKS; CDR2 reads YYEKEE (reference sequence). The V end lost 2 bases, the J end lost 0 bases, and 12 bases lay between the germline ends. The CDR3 spans 15 residues. CDR3 loop: CASSFPAPGSYEQYF. As DNA, the CDR3 is TGTGCCAGCAGCTTTCCCGCCCCCGGCTCCTACGAGCAGTACTTC.